This T cell receptor beta chain comes out of a study of blood T cell repertoires in COVID-19. Remarks on this clone: The sample has other DNA sequences that encode this CDR3 too.

Germline values: CDR1 MNHEY, CDR2 SMNVEV (reference sequence). The CDR3 spans 14 residues. V shed 6 bases, J shed 4 bases, and the junction held 8 bases outside the gene matches. Produced via immunoSEQ multiplex PCR; TCRdb's table is partial and in-frame only. The sample lists about 20,000 clones, 85% to 90% occurring once. The origin of this receptor is a human donor in a cohort sampled during active COVID-19. Sequenced input: peripheral blood. This chain uses TRBV27 with TRBJ1-2; TRBD1 aligns across 7 bases. DNA for the CDR3: TGTGCCAGCAGCCGTGGACAGGCGGGCTATGGCTACACCTTC. The encoded protein is CASSRGQAGYGYTF.